This T cell receptor (beta chain) was sequenced for a study of cytomegalovirus exposure and HLA in healthy donors. The wider study: A later analysis reported the approximately 120 validation repertoires used the same platform as the 550 to 700 first-cohort repertoires.

The protocol was immunoSEQ multiplex PCR, while the TCRdb copy is restricted to in-frame clones and leaves out a portion. The profile shows under 200,000 clones, about 90% of them singletons. Germline assignment: CDR1 SGDLS and CDR2 YYNGEE. The CDR3 is 11 residues long. The ends were cut back, 3 bases at V and 8 bases at J, with 8 bases in the middle. This clone appeared a few times. Its target is unknown. Findings of the study overall: The study labeled 164 TCR beta chains cytomegalovirus-associated. Among the CMV-associated chains, a few were confirmed in vitro as specific for CMV antigens.

The sequencing input was PBMCs. The chain couples TRBV9 to TRBJ1-2; D ambiguous. This clonotype originated in a woman between 18 and 29 years old in good health and CMV-seropositive. The CDR3 DNA is TGTGCCAGCAGCGCTATGTGGGGCTACACCTTC. Its translation: CASSAMWGYTF.